This T cell receptor (beta chain) was observed in a study of CD8 T cells in Susac syndrome. Study-wide results and limits: The Susac syndrome CD4+ T cell repertoires displayed no clonal expansion. TCR sequencing and HLA analysis covered a relatively small number of individuals.

On this clonotype: Its specificity is not known.

When the RNA was reverse transcribed, random hexamers were used with an input of roughly 0.5 to 1 ug. Amplification of the TCR beta CDR3 was carried out by immunoSEQ multiplex PCR, which spanned a total of 54 Vbeta and 13 Jbeta segments. A single record per CDR3 protein comes from TCRdb applying MiXCR to the immunoSEQ multiplex PCR reads. The sample consists of roughly 140,000 distinct CDR3 sequences, around 95% of them appearing once. V shed 4 bases and J shed 10 bases, with 14 bases lying between them. The CDR3 contains 13 residues. CDR1 and CDR2 (germline): LGHNA, YSLEER. Purification of the CD8+ and CD4+ T cells relied on negative isolation, and TEMRA cells underwent FACS enrichment.

The sequence was collected from a human donor with Susac syndrome. The chain carries TRBV4-3 and TRBJ2-1; the D gene is possibly TRBD2 (6 bases). The sequencing input was CD4+ T cells from PBMCs. The CDR3 region has the DNA TGCGCCAGCAGCCGCATCCGACTAGGCGAGCAGTTCTTC. Residues: CASSRIRLGEQFF.